This TCR beta chain originates from a study of Ad26.COV2.S vaccination and SARS-CoV-2 variants. Assay: immunoSEQ multiplex PCR; the TCRdb copy retains only in-frame clones and omits some. Of about 400,000 clones in the sample, 80% to 95% were seen once. Germline V gene lookup returns CDR1 LNHDA and CDR2 SQIVND (reference sequence). V shed 5 bases and J 0 bases; nucleotides not matched to a gene: 4. The CDR3 covers 15 residues. Documented treatment: roughly 20 received Ad26.COV2.S at low or high dose, single or two shots; 5 received placebo; per-sample allocation not given. The study sampled participants on day 63 after the first vaccine or placebo injection.

The V gene is TRBV19, the J gene TRBJ2-3, with TRBD1 matching 8 bases. Sequenced here: peripheral blood, sampled in a trial of Ad26.COV2.S vaccine versus placebo. The origin of this receptor is a person aged 18-65 years who received the Ad26.COV2.S COVID-19 vaccine or a placebo. CDR3: CASSPRQGSTDTQYF. The CDR3 region has the DNA TGTGCCAGTAGTCCCAGACAGGGGAGCACAGATACGCAGTATTTT.